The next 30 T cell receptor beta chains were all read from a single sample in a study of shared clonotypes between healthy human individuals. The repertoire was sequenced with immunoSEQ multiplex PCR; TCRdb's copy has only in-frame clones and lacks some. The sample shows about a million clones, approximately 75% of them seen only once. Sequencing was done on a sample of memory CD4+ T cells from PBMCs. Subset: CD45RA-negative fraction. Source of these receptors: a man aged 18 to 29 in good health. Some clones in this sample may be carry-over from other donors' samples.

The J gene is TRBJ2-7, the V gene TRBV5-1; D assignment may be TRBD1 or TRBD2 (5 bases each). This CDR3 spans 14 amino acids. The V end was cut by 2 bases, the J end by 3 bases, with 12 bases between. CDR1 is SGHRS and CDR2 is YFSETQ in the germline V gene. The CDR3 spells CASSFRDGDYEQYF. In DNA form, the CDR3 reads TGCGCCAGCAGCTTCCGGGACGGAGACTACGAGCAGTACTTC.

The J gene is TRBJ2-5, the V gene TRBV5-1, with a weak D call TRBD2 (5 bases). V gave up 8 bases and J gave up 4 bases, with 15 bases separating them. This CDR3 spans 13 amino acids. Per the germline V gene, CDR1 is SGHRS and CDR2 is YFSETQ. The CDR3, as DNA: TGCGCCAGTGATTTCGGGATAGGAGAGACCCAGTACTTC. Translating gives CASDFGIGETQYF.

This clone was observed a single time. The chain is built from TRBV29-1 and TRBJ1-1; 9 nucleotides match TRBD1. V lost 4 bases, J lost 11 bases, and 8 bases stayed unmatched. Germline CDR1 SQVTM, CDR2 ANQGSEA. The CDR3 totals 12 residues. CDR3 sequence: CSVVSGQGYAFF. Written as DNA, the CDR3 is TGCAGCGTTGTCTCGGGACAGGGATACGCTTTCTTT.

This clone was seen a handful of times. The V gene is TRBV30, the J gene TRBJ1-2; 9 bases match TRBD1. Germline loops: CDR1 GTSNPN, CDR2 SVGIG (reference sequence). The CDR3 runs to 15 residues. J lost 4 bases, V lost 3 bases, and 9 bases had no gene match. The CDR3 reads CAWRLGQGLIYGYTF. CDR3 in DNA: TGTGCCTGGAGACTCGGACAGGGGTTAATCTATGGCTACACCTTC.

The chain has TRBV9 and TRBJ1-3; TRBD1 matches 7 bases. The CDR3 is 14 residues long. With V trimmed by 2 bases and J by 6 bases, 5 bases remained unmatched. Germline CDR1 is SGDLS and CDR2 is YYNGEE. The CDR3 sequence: CASSVTGDSNTIYF. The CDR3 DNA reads TGTGCCAGCAGCGTTACAGGGGATTCAAACACCATATATTTT.

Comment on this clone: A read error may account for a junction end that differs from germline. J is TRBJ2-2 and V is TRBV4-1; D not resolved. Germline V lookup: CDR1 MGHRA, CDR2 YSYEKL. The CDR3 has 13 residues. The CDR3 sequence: CDSSKSNTGELFF. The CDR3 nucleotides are TGCGACAGCAGCAAGAGTAACACCGGGGAGCTGTTTTTT.

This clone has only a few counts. This chain's CDR3 is CASSPLSQGGRLAGRNEQFF. CDR3 coding DNA: TGTGCCAGCAGCCCCCTATCCCAGGGAGGTAGACTAGCGGGAAGGAATGAGCAGTTCTTC. This rearrangement joins TRBV9 to TRBJ2-1; 11 nucleotides match TRBD2. The germline gives CDR1 SGDLS, CDR2 YYNGEE. The CDR3 is 20 amino acids. With 4 bases clipped from V and 7 bases from J, the junction kept 22 bases outside the gene matches.

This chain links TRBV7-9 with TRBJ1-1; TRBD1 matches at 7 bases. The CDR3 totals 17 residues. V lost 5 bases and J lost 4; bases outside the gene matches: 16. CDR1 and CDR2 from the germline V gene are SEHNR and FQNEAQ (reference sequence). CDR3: CASSRLVGYRGGTEAFF. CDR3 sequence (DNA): TGTGCCAGCAGCCGCCTCGTGGGTTACAGGGGTGGCACTGAAGCTTTCTTT.

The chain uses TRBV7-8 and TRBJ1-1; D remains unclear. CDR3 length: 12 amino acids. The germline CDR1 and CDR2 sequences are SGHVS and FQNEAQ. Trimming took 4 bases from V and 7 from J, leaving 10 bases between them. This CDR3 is CASSSVWGEAFF. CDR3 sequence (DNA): TGTGCCAGCAGCTCCGTCTGGGGTGAAGCTTTCTTT. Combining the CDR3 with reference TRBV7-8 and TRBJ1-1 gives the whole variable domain GAGVSQSPRYKVAKRGQDVALRCDPISGHVSLFWYQQALGQGPEFLTYFQNEAQLDKSGLPSDRFFAERPEGSVSTLKIQRTQQEDSAVYLCASSSVWGEAFFGQGTRLTVV.

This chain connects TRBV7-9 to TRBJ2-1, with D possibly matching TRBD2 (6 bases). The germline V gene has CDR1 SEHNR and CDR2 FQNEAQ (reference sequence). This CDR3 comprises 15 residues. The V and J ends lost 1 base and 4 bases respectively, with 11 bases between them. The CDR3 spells CASSLGDSEYNEQFF. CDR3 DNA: TGTGCCAGCAGCTTAGGGGACTCCGAGTACAATGAGCAGTTCTTC.

The DNA for the CDR3 is TGTGCCAGCACCGCAGATGGGGGCAGGGGTAATGAAAAACTGTTTTTT. Protein product: CASTADGGRGNEKLFF. V usage is TRBV9 and J usage is TRBJ1-4; D is possibly TRBD1 (6 bases). V gave up 6 bases and J gave up 4 bases, with 19 bases separating them. Germline V gene lookup returns CDR1 SGDLS and CDR2 YYNGEE. The CDR3 has 16 residues. Complete variable domain (other parts from reference TRBV9 and TRBJ1-4): DSGVTQTPKHLITATGQRVTLRCSPRSGDLSVYWYQQSLDQGLQFLIQYYNGEERAKGNILERFSAQQFPDLHSELNLSSLELGDSALYFCASTADGGRGNEKLFFGSGTQLSVL.

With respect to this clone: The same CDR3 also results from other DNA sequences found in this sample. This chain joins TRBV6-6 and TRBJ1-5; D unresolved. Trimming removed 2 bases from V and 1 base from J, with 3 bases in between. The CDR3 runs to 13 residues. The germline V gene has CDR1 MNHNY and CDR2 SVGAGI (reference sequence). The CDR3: CASSYRSNQPQHF. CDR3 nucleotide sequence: TGTGCCAGCAGTTACAGGAGCAATCAGCCCCAGCATTTT.

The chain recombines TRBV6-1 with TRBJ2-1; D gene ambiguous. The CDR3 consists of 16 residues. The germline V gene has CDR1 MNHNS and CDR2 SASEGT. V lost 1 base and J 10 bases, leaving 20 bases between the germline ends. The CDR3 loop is CASSEVRDTLQWEQFF. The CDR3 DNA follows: TGTGCCAGCAGTGAAGTTCGCGACACCCTACAATGGGAGCAGTTCTTC.

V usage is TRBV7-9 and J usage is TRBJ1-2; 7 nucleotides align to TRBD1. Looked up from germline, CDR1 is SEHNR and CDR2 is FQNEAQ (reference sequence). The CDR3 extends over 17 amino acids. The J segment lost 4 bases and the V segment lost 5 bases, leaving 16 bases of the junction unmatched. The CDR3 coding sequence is TGTGCCAGCAGCGCAAATGCGGACAGGCAGGGCGTCTATGGCTACACCTTC. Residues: CASSANADRQGVYGYTF.

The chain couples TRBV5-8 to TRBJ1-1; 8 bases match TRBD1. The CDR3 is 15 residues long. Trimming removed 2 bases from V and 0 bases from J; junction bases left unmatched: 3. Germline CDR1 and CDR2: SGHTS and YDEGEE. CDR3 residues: CASSFMGQVNTEAFF. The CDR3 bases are TGTGCCAGCAGCTTTATGGGACAGGTGAACACTGAAGCTTTCTTT.

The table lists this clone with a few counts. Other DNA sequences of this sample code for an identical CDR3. The CDR3 loop is CASSERGGTEAFF. The CDR3 bases are TGTGCCAGCAGTGAGAGGGGGGGAACTGAAGCTTTCTTT. The J gene is TRBJ1-1, the V gene TRBV6-1, with TRBD1 as a possible D gene (6 bases). Germline V CDR1 and CDR2: MNHNS, SASEGT. CDR3 length equals 13 residues. V was clipped by 3 bases and J by 5 bases, with 10 bases between them.

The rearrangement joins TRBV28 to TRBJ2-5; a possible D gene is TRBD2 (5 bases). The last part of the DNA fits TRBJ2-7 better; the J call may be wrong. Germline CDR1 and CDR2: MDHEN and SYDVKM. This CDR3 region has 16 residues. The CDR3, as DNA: TGTGCCAGCACCGCCCTAAGGGAGTATGGCCTCCACGAGCAGTACTTC. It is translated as CASTALREYGLHEQYF.

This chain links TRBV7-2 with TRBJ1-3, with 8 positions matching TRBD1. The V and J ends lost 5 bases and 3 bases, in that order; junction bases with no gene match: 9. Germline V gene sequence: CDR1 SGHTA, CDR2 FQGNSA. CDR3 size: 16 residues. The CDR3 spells CASSRFGQGGGNTIYF. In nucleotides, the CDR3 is TGTGCCAGCAGCCGCTTTGGACAGGGAGGTGGAAACACCATATATTTT.

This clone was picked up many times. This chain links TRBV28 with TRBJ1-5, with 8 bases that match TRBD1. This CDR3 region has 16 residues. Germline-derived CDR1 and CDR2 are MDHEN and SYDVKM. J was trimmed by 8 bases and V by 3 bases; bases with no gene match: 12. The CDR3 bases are TGTGCCAGCAGTTTTGCTTTGGCAGGGGGCTGGGAGCCCCAGCATTTT. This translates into CASSFALAGGWEPQHF.

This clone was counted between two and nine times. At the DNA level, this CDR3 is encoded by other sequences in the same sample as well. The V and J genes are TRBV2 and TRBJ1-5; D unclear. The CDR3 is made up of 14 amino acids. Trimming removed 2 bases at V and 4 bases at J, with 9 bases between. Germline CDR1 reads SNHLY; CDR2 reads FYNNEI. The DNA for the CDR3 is TGTGCCAGCAGTGAAAGGGCTGAAAATCAGCCCCAGCATTTT. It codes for CASSERAENQPQHF. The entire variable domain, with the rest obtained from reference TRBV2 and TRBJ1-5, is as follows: EPEVTQTPSHQVTQMGQEVILRCVPISNHLYFYWYRQILGQKVEFLVSFYNNEISEKSEIFDDQFSVERPDGSNFTLKIRSTKLEDSAMYFCASSERAENQPQHFGDGTRLSIL.

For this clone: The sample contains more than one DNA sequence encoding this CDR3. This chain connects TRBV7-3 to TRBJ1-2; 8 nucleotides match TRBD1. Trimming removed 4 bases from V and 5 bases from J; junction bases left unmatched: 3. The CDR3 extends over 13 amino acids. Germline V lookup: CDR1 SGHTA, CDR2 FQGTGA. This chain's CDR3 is CASSSGQGYGYTF. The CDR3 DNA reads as TGTGCCAGCAGCTCCGGACAGGGATATGGCTACACCTTC. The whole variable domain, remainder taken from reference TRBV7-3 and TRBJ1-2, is GAGVSQTPSNKVTEKGKYVELRCDPISGHTALYWYRQSLGQGPEFLIYFQGTGAADDSGLPNDRFFAVRPEGSVSTLKIQRTERGDSAVYLCASSSGQGYGYTFGSGTRLTVV.

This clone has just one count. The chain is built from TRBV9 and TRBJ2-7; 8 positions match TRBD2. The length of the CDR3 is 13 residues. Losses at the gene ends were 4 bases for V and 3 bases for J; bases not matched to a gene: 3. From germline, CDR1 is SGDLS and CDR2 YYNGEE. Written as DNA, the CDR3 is TGTGCCAGCAGCAGGAGCGGGAGCTACGAGCAGTACTTC. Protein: CASSRSGSYEQYF.

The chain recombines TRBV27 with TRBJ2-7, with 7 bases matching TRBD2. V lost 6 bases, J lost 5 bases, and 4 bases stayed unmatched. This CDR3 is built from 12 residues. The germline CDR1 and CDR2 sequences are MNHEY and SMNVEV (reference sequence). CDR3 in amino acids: CASRGLFNEQYF. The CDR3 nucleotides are TGTGCCAGCAGGGGACTATTTAACGAGCAGTACTTC.

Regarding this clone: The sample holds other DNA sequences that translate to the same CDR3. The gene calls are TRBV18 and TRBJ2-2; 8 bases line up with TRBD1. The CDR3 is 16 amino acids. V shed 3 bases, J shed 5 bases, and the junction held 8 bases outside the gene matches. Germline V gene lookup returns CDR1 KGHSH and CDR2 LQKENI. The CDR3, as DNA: TGTGCCAGCTCACCCCGCGGGACAGGCGGAACCGGGGAGCTGTTTTTT. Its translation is CASSPRGTGGTGELFF.

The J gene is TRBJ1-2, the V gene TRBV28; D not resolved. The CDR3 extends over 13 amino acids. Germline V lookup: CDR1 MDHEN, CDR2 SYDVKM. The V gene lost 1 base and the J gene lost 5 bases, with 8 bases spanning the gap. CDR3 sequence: CASSLFANYGYTF. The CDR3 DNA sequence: TGTGCCAGCAGTTTATTTGCGAATTATGGCTACACCTTC.

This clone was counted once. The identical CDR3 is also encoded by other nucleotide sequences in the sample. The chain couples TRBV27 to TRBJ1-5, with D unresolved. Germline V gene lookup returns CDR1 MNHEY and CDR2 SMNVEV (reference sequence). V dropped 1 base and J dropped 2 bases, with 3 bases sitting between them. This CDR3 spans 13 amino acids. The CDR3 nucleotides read TGTGCCAGCAGTTTATTAGGCAATCAGCCCCAGCATTTT. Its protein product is CASSLLGNQPQHF.

DNA for the CDR3: TGTGCCAGCAGCGGGGCCGGGTTTGAGTCCGAGCAGTACTTC. This encodes CASSGAGFESEQYF. The chain joins TRBV7-9 to TRBJ2-7; the D gene is possibly TRBD1 (5 bases). CDR1 is SEHNR and CDR2 is FQNEAQ in the germline V gene (reference sequence). Between the trimmed V and J ends, which lost 5 bases and 6 bases, there was a span of 17 bases. The CDR3 sequence is 14 residues long.

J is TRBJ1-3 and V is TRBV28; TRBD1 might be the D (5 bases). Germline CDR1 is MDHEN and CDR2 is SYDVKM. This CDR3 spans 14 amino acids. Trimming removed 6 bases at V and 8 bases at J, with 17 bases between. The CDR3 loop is CASRIQEAVDTIYF. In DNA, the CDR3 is TGTGCCAGCAGGATACAGGAGGCGGTAGACACCATATATTTT.

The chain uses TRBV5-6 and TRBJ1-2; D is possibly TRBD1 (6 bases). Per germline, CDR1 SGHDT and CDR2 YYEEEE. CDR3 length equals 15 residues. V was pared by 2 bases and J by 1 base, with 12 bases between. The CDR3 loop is CASSFLGGYNYGYTF. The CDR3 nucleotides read TGTGCCAGCAGCTTTTTGGGGGGCTATAACTATGGCTACACCTTC.

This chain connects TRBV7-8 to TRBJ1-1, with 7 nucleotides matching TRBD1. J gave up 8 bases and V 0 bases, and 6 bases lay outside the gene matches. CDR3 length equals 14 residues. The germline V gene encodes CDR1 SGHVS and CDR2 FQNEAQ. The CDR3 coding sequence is TGTGCCAGCAGCTTAGCAAGGGACAGAAGGGAAGCTTTCTTT. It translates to CASSLARDRREAFF.